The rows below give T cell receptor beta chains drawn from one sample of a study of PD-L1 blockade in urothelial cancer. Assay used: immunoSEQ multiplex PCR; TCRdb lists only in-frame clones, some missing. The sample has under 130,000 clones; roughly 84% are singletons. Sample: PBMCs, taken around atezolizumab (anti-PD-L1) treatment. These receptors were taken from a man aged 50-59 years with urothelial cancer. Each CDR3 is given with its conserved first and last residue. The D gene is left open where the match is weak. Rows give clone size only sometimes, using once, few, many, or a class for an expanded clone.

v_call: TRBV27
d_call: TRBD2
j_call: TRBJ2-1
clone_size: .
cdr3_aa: CASSLGTSGRNNEQFF
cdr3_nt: TGTGCCAGCAGTCTCGGGACTAGCGGGAGAAACAATGAGCAGTTCTTC

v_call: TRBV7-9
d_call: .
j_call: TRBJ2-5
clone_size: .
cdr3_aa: CASSSTYRQETQYF
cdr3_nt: TGTGCCAGCAGCTCTACGTACAGACAAGAGACCCAGTACTTC

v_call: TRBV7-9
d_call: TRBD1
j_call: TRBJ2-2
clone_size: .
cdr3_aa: CASSQDRVYTGELFF
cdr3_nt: TGTGCCAGCAGCCAGGACAGGGTGTACACCGGGGAGCTGTTTTTT

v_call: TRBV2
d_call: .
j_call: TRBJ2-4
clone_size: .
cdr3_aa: CASSGGLQAIQYF
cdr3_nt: TGTGCCAGCAGTGGAGGCCTCCAAGCCATTCAGTACTTC

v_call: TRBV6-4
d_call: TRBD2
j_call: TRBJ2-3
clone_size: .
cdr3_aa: CASSDTAGGRLDTQYF
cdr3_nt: TGTGCCAGCAGTGACACGGCGGGAGGGCGTTTAGATACGCAGTATTTT

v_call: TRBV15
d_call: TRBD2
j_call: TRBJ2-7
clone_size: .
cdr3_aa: CATSRDAGAVYEQYF
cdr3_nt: TGTGCCACCAGCAGAGACGCGGGAGCAGTATACGAGCAGTACTTC

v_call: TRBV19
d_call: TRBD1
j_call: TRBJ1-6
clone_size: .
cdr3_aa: CASSTWGQGNSPLHF
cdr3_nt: TGTGCCAGTAGTACGTGGGGACAGGGGAATTCACCCCTCCACTTT

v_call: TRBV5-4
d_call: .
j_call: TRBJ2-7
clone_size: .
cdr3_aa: CAAGSGGLYEQYF
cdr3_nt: TGTGCCGCAGGCTCCGGGGGTCTCTACGAGCAGTACTTC

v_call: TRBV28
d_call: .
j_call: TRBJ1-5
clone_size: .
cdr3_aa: CASRQGIGQPQHF
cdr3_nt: TGTGCCAGCAGACAGGGAATTGGCCAGCCCCAGCATTTT

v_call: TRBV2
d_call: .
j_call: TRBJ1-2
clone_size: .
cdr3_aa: CASSSQQGLVGYTF
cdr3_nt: TGTGCCAGCAGTTCACAACAGGGTTTGGTTGGCTACACCTTC

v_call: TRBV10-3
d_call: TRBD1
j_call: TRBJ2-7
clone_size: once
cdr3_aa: CATGTGLLGYQNEQYF
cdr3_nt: TGTGCCACCGGGACAGGGCTCCTCGGATATCAAAACGAGCAGTACTTC

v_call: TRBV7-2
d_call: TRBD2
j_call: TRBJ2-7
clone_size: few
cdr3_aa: CASSRTSGSYEQYF
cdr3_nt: TGTGCCAGCAGCCGGACTAGCGGGAGCTACGAGCAGTACTTC

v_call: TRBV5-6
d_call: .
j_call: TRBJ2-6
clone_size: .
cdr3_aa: CASSSNRYLSSGANVLTF
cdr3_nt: TGTGCCAGCAGCAGCAACAGGTACCTGAGCTCTGGGGCCAACGTCCTGACTTTC

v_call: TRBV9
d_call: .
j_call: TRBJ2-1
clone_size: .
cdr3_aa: CASSVEVADNEQFF
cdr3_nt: TGTGCCAGCAGCGTAGAAGTAGCGGACAATGAGCAGTTCTTC

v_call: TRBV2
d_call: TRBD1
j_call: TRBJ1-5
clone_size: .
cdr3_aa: CASSDRTGGRQPQHF
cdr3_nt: TGTGCCAGCAGTGATCGAACAGGGGGCAGGCAGCCCCAGCATTTT

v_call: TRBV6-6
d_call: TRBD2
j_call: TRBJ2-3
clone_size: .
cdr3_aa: CASRASGGSTDTQYF
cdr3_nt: TGTGCCAGCAGAGCTAGCGGGGGTAGCACAGATACGCAGTATTTT

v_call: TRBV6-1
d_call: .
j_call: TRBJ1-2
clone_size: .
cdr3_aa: CASSDFPYGYTF
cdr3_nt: TGTGCCAGCAGTGACTTCCCCTATGGCTACACCTTC

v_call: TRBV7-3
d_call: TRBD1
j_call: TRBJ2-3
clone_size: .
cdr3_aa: CASSSQPGQPRISDTQYF
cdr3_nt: TGTGCCAGCAGCTCACAGCCGGGACAGCCAAGGATCTCAGATACGCAGTATTTT

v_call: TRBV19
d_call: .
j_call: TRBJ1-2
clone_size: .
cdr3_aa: CASSIGAVSYGYTF
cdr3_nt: TGTGCCAGTAGTATTGGGGCGGTCAGCTATGGCTACACCTTC

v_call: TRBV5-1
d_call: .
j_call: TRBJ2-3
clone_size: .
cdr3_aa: CASSQGGVEEYTQYF
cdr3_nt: TGCGCCAGCAGCCAAGGGGGGGTTGAGGAATATACGCAGTATTTT

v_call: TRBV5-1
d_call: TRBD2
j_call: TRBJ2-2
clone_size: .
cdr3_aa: CASSLAPGLLTGELFF
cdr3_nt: TGCGCCAGCAGCTTGGCCCCGGGACTACTCACCGGGGAGCTGTTTTTT

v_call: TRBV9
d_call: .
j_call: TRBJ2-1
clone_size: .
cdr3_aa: CASTPVPGPQVRSYNEQFF
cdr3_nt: TGTGCCAGCACTCCCGTCCCGGGTCCTCAAGTGAGGTCCTACAATGAGCAGTTCTTC

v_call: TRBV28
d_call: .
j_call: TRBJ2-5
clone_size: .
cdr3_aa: CASNGGVATQYF
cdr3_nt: TGTGCCAGCAATGGCGGGGTAGCGACCCAGTACTTC

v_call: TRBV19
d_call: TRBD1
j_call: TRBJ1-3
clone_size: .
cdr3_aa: CASSRPGTGYSGNTIYF
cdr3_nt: TGTGCCAGTAGCCGTCCCGGGACAGGCTACTCTGGAAACACCATATATTTT

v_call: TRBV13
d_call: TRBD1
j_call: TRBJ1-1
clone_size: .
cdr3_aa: CASSSTNRDRAFF
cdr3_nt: TGTGCCAGCAGCTCGACGAACCGGGACAGAGCTTTCTTT

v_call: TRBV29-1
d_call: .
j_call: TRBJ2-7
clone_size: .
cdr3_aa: CSVETGTGSYEQYF
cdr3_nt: TGCAGCGTTGAAACAGGGACGGGCTCCTACGAGCAGTACTTC

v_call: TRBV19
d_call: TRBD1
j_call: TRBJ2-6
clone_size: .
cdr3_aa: CASSMRTGGYSSGANVLTF
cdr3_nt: TGTGCCAGTAGTATGCGGACAGGGGGGTATAGCTCTGGGGCCAACGTCCTGACTTTC

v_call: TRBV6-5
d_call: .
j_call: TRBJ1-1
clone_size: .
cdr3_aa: CASNRRGFPNTEAFF
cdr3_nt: TGTGCCAGCAATCGGAGGGGTTTCCCGAACACTGAAGCTTTCTTT

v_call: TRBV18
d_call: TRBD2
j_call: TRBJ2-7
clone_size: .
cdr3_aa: CASSPGPGGVYEQYF
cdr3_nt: TGTGCCAGCTCCCCTGGGCCGGGAGGAGTCTACGAGCAGTACTTC

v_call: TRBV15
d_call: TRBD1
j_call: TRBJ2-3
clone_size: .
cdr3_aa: CATSRDGTGGLDTQYF
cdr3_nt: TGTGCCACCAGCAGAGATGGTACAGGGGGCTTAGATACGCAGTATTTT

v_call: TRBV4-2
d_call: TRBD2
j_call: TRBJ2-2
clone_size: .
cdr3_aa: CASSQGLAGTGELFF
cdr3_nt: TGTGCCAGCAGCCAAGGACTAGCGGGTACCGGGGAGCTGTTTTTT

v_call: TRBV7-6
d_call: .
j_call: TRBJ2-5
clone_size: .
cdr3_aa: CASSLKAGAGETQYF
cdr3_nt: TGTGCCAGCAGCTTAAAAGCAGGGGCTGGGGAGACCCAGTACTTC

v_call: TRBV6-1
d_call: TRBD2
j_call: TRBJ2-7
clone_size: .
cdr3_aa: CASSEGRGRAYEQYF
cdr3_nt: TGTGCCAGCAGTGAAGGACGCGGGAGAGCCTACGAGCAGTACTTC

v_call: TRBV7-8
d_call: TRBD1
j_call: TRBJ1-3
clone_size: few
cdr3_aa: CASSLLTGERDTIYF
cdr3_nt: TGTGCCAGCAGCCTCTTGACAGGGGAAAGGGACACCATATATTTT

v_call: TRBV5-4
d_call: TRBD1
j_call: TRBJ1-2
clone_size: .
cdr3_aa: CASSRQGNYGYTF
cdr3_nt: TGTGCCAGCAGCCGACAGGGGAACTATGGCTACACCTTC

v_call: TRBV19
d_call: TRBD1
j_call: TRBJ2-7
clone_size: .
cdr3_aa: CASSQRGLSYEQYF
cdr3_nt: TGTGCCAGTAGTCAGAGGGGGCTCTCCTACGAGCAGTACTTC

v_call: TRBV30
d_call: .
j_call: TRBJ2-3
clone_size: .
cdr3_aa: CAWRGVSSTDTQYF
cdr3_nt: TGTGCCTGGAGGGGAGTGAGTAGCACAGATACGCAGTATTTT

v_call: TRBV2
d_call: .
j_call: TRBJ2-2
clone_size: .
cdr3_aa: CASKLLGELFF
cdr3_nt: TGTGCCAGCAAACTACTTGGGGAGCTGTTTTTT

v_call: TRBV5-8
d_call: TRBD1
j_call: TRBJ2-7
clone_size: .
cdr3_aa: CASSWVQGVREQYF
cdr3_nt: TGTGCCAGCAGCTGGGTCCAGGGGGTGCGAGAGCAGTACTTC

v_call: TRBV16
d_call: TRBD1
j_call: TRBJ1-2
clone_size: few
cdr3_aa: CASSQRQTAGDSYGYTF
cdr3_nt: TGTGCCAGCAGCCAGAGGCAAACTGCAGGGGACAGTTATGGCTACACCTTC

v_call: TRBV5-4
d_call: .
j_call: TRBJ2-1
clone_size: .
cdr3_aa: CASSLYGGSSYGNEQFF
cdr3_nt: TGTGCCAGCAGCTTGTACGGGGGTTCGTCCTACGGCAATGAGCAGTTCTTC

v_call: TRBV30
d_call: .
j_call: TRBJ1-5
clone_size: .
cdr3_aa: CAWSPRQGNQPQHF
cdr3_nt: TGTGCCTGGAGTCCCCGACAGGGCAATCAGCCCCAGCATTTT

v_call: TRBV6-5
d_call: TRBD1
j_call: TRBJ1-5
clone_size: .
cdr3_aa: CASNPQGASQPQHF
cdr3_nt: TGTGCCAGCAATCCCCAGGGGGCCAGTCAGCCCCAGCATTTT

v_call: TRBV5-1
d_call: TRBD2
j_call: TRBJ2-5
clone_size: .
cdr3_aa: CATRLARQETQYF
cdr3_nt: TGCGCCACCAGACTAGCGCGGCAAGAGACCCAGTACTTC

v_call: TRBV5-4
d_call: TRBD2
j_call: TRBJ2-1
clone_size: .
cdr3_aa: CASSLVGLAGASYNEQFF
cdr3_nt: TGTGCCAGCAGCTTGGTGGGACTAGCGGGAGCGTCCTACAATGAGCAGTTCTTC

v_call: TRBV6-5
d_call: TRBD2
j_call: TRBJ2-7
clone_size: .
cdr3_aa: CASTPLAGAEQYF
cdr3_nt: TGTGCCAGCACACCACTAGCGGGAGCCGAGCAGTACTTC

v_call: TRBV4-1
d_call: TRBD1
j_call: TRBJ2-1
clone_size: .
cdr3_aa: CASSQVGQVNEQFF
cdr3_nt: TGCGCCAGCAGCCAAGTGGGACAGGTCAATGAGCAGTTCTTC

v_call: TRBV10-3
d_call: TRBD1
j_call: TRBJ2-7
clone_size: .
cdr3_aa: CAISALRDSYEQYF
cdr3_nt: TGTGCCATCAGTGCACTCCGGGACAGCTACGAGCAGTACTTC

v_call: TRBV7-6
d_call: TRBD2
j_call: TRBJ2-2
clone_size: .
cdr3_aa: CASSLEQREVGGELFF
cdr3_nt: TGTGCCAGCAGCTTAGAACAGCGGGAGGTGGGCGGGGAGCTGTTTTTT

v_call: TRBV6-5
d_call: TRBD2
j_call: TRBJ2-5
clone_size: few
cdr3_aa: CASRKREASETQYF
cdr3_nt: TGTGCCAGCAGGAAGCGGGAGGCATCTGAGACCCAGTACTTC

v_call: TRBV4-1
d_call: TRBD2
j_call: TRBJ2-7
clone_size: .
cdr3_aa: CASSRGNPGLAGVEQYF
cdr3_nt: TGCGCCAGCAGCCGCGGAAACCCGGGACTAGCGGGAGTCGAGCAGTACTTC

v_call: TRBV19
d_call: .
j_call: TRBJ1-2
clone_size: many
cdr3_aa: CASSRDRTYGYTF
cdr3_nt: TGTGCCAGTAGTCGTGACAGAACCTATGGCTACACCTTC

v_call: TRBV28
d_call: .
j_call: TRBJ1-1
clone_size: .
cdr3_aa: CASSLTANTEAFF
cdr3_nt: TGTGCCAGCAGTTTGACAGCGAACACTGAAGCTTTCTTT

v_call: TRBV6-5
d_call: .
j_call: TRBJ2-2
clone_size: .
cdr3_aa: CASRATGNTGELFF
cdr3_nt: TGTGCCAGCAGGGCGACAGGGAACACCGGGGAGCTGTTTTTT

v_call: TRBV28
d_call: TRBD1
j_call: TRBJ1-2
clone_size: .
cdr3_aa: CASRRPGGGQGNYGYTF
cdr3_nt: TGTGCCAGCAGACGACCTGGGGGGGGACAGGGGAACTATGGCTACACCTTC